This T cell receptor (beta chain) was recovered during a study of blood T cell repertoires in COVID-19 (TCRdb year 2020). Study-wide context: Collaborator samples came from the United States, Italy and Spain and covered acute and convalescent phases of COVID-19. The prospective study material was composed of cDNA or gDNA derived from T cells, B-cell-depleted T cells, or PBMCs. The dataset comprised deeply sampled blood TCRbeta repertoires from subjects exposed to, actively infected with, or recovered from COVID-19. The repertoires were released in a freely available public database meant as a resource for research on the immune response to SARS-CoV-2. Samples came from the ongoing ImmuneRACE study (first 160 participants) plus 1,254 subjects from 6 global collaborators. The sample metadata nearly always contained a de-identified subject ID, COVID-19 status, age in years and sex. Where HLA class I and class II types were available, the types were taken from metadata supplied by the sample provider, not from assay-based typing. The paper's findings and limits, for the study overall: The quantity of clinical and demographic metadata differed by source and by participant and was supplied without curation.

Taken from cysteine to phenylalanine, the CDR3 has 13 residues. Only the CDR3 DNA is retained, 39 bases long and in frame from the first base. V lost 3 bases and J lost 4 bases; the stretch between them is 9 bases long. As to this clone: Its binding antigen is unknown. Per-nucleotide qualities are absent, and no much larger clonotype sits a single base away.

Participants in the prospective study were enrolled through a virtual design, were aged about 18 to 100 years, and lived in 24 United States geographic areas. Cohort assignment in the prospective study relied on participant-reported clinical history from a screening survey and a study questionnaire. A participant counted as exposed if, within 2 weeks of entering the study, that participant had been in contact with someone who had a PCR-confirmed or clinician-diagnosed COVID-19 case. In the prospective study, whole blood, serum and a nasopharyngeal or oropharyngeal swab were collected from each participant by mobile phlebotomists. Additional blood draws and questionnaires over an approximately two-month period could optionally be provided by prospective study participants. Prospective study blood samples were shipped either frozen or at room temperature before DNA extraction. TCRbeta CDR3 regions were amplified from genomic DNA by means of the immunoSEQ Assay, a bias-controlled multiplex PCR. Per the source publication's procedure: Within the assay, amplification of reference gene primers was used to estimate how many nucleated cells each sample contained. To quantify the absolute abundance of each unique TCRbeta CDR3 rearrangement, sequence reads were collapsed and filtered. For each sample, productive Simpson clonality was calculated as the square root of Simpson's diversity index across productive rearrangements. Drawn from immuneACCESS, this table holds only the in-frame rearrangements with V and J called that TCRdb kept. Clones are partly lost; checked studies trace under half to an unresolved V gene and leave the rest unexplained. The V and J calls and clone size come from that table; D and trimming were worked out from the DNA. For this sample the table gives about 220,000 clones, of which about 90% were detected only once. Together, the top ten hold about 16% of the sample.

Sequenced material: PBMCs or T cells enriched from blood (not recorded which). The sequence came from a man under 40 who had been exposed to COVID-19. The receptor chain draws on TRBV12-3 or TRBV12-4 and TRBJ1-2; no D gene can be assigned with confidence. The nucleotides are TGTGCCAGCAGTTTCGACTCTAGCTATGGCTACACCTTC. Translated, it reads CASSFDSSYGYTF.